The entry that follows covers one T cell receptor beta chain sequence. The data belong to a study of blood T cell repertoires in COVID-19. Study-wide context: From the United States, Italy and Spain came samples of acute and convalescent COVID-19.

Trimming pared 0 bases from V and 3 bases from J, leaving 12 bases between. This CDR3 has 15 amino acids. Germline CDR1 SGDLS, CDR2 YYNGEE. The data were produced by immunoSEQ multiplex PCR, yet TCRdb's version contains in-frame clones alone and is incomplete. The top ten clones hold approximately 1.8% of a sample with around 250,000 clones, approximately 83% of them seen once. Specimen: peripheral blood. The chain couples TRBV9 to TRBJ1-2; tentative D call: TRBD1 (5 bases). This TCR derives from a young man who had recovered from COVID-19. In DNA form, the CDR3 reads TGTGCCAGCAGCGTAGGGAGGGGCCACGACTATGGCTACACCTTC. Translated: CASSVGRGHDYGYTF.